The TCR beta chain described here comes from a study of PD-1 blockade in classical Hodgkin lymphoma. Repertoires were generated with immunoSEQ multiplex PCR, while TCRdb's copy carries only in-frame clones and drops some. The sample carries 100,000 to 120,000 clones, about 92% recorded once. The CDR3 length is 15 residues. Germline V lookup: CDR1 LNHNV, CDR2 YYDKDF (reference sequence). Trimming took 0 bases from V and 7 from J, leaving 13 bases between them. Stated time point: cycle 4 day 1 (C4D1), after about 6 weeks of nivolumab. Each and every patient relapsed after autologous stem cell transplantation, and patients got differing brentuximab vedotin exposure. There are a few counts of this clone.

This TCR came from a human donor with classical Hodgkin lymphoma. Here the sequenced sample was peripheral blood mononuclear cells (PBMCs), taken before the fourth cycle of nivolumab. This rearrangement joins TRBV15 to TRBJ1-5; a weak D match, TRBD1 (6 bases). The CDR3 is CATSRDQAGVQPQHF. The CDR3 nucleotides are TGTGCCACCAGCAGAGATCAGGCAGGGGTACAGCCCCAGCATTTT.